This T cell receptor beta chain is from a study of T cell repertoires in cytomegalovirus infection. Looking at the study overall: HLA-B-restricted CMV epitopes that are well studied were used alongside recently identified HLA-C-restricted ones. An indication of both CMV infection and matching HLA type came from public TCR beta signatures.

TCRdb itself ran the reads through MiXCR, one entry per CDR3 protein. The table includes around 50,000 distinct CDR3 sequences, about 18% detected once. This CDR3 is built from 15 residues. Germline V lookup: CDR1 SGHTA, CDR2 FQGNSA. The germline V and J ends were trimmed by 4 bases and 4 bases, with 15 bases remaining between them. This clonotype occurred a few times. The antigen remains undetermined. Notes on the study in general: Totalled public TCR beta family frequency picked out people who carried CMV plus the relevant HLA. CMV-specific TCR beta clonotypes restricted by HLA-C were the ones dominating the ex vivo response.

The material sequenced was CD8+ T cells from cultured PBMCs, taken from culture after CMV antigen stimulation. This chain links TRBV7-2 with TRBJ2-3; D is unresolved. This sequence was found in a human donor in good health (CMV status not recorded). Some clones in this sample may be carry-over from other donors' samples. The CDR3 reads CASSSPGSAADTQYF. CDR3 sequence (DNA): TGTGCCAGCAGCTCTCCGGGCTCAGCTGCAGATACGCAGTATTTT.